This T cell receptor (beta chain) was identified in a study of beta chain features in type 1 diabetes. Sequenced material consisted of expressed TCRB transcripts (all of the isolated RNA was reverse transcribed). Assay used: immunoSEQ multiplex PCR; TCRdb lists only in-frame clones, some missing. The sample includes around 430,000 clones, approximately 30% of them seen just once. This clone was counted a few times. The CDR3 runs to 13 residues. Germline CDR1 reads MDHEN; CDR2 reads SYDVKM. V was pared by 2 bases and J by 7 bases, with 4 bases of the junction left unmatched. Sequencing was performed on naive CD4+ T cells from blood. The V gene is TRBV28, the J gene TRBJ1-2; 7 bases map to TRBD1. This clonotype originated in a man between 18 and 29 years old in good health. Here the CDR3 reads CASSLDRVFGYTF. The CDR3 DNA sequence: TGTGCCAGCAGTTTAGACAGGGTCTTTGGCTACACCTTC.